The 29 T cell receptor beta chains in this list originate from one sample, sequenced in a study of T-cell reconstitution after alpha-beta-depleted transplantation in children (dated by TCRdb to the mid-2010s). Preparation of the library involved PCR. Sequencing was performed on an Illumina HiSeq 2500. To normalize quantification of the TCRbeta repertoire, the TCR libraries were built with molecular barcoding that relied on unique molecular identifiers. Starting from the raw public reads, TCRdb applied fastp trimming at Q25, assembled clones with MiXCR and retained in-frame beta chains. Each entry merges the rows of one CDR3 protein and shows their most common DNA and genes. For this sample the table gives approximately 300,000 distinct CDR3 sequences, of which around 10% were detected only once. The top ten clonotypes cover 7% to 9.5% of the sample. Read against the paper, the sample's treatment or condition label means: allogeneic hematopoietic cell transplantation with graft depleted of TCRalphabeta T cells and CD19 B cells.

Sequenced material: PBMCs, taken before TCRalphabeta/CD19-depleted stem cell transplant. The receptors here all came from a boy younger than two with acute myeloid leukemia, due to receive a stem cell transplant.

About this clonotype: A much more abundant neighbour one base away suggests this may be a read error. The chain recombines TRBV7-9 with TRBJ2-3; no clear D gene. Looked up from germline, CDR1 is SEHNR and CDR2 is FQNEAQ (reference sequence). Trimming cost V 6 bases and J 3 bases, with 10 bases left between them. This CDR3 contains 13 residues. CDR3 sequence: CASSPGHTDTQYF. The CDR3 bases are TGTGCCAGCAGTCCGGGCCATACAGATACGCAGTATTTT. Supplemented by reference TRBV7-9 and TRBJ2-3, the full variable domain reads DTGVSQNPRHKITKRGQNVTFRCDPISEHNRLYWYRQTLGQGPEFLTYFQNEAQLEKSRLLSDRFSAERPKGSFSTLEIQRTEQGDSAMYLCASSPGHTDTQYFGPGTRLTVL.

This clonotype occurred many times. The gene calls are TRBV20-1 and TRBJ1-2; perhaps TRBD1 as D (5 bases). The ends were cut back, 0 bases at V and 3 bases at J, with 5 bases in the middle. The CDR3 length is 12 residues. Germline lookup yields CDR1 DFQATT and CDR2 SNEGSKA (reference sequence). CDR3: CSARDRDYGYTF. CDR3 nucleotides: TGCAGTGCTAGAGACAGGGACTATGGCTACACCTTC.

The chain is built from TRBV6-2 or TRBV6-3 and TRBJ2-5; the match to TRBD1 covers 12 bases. This CDR3 has 13 amino acids. V lost 8 bases, J lost 5 bases, and 3 bases stayed unmatched. Germline CDR1 is MNHEY and CDR2 is SVGEGT. This chain's CDR3 is CASRDRGRETQYF. CDR3 DNA: TGTGCCAGCCGGGACAGGGGGCGGGAGACCCAGTACTTC.

This clonotype has only a few counts. The rearrangement joins TRBV30 to TRBJ2-3; 8 bases align to TRBD1. The CDR3 extends over 14 amino acids. Germline CDR1 is GTSNPN and CDR2 is SVGIG (reference sequence). The V gene end was trimmed by 4 bases and the J gene end by 1 base; junction bases not matched to a gene: 4. CDR3 nucleotides: TGTGCCTGGACCCCGGGACAGGGCACAGATACGCAGTATTTT. It encodes CAWTPGQGTDTQYF.

This clonotype was observed at least ten times. The gene calls are TRBV29-1 and TRBJ2-7; TRBD1 aligns across 11 bases. Looked up from germline, CDR1 is SQVTM and CDR2 is ANQGSEA. CDR3 size: 13 residues. V dropped 6 bases and J dropped 4; count of bases not matched to a gene: 5. The CDR3 DNA reads TGCAGCGTATACGGACAGGGGGCTTACGAGCAGTACTTC. This translates into CSVYGQGAYEQYF.

This clonotype appeared many times. The chain links TRBV5-1 to TRBJ1-3, with a weak D call TRBD1 (5 bases). Looked up from germline, CDR1 is SGHRS and CDR2 is YFSETQ. The germline V and J ends were trimmed by 1 base and 0 bases, with 8 bases remaining between them. This CDR3 is built from 15 residues. CDR3 coding DNA: TGCGCCAGCAGCTTGACAGGCCCCTCTGGAAACACCATATATTTT. Translating gives CASSLTGPSGNTIYF.

V usage is TRBV10-2 and J usage is TRBJ2-2; 9 bases match TRBD1. The CDR3 loop spans 14 amino acids. V lost 10 bases, J lost 4 bases, and 7 bases stayed unmatched. Germline V lookup: CDR1 WSHSY, CDR2 SAAADI. For the CDR3, the DNA is TGCGCCACCGGGACAGGGATAACCACCGGGGAGCTGTTTTTT. Protein sequence: CATGTGITTGELFF.

CDR3 region: CASGPTAERALTWYF. The CDR3 nucleotides are TGTGCCAGCGGCCCAACCGCCGAAAGGGCCCTGACCTGGTACTTC. This chain joins TRBV7-6 and TRBJ2-7, with D unclear. Germline V gene sequence: CDR1 SGHVS, CDR2 FNYEAQ. Trimming took 8 bases from V and 12 from J, leaving 29 bases between them. The CDR3 totals 15 residues.

There are many counts of this clonotype. One junction end does not reproduce the germline sequence, and a read error may be involved. The rearrangement joins TRBV10-3 to TRBJ1-5; a possible D gene is TRBD1 (5 bases). Germline V gives CDR1 ENHRY, CDR2 SYGVKD. This CDR3 contains 14 residues. The CDR3 sequence: CAISDSGGNHPQHF. For the CDR3, the DNA is TGTGCCATCAGTGACTCCGGGGGGAATCATCCCCAGCATTTT.

Ten or more counts support this clonotype. The CDR3 region has the DNA TGCAGTGCTAGACGGGGGAGCCAAGAGACCCAGTACTTC. Translation: CSARRGSQETQYF. J is TRBJ2-5 and V is TRBV20-1, with D possibly being TRBD2 (6 bases). The CDR3 totals 13 residues. Germline V gene lookup returns CDR1 DFQATT and CDR2 SNEGSKA (reference sequence). V was cut by 2 bases and J by 1 base, with 8 bases left in between.

This clonotype was picked up many times. The V gene is TRBV29-1, the J gene TRBJ2-5; TRBD1 matches at 10 bases. The junction had 4 bases not matched to a gene; V was cut back by 7 bases and J by 2 bases. This CDR3 contains 13 residues. Germline V gene data show CDR1 as SQVTM and CDR2 as ANQGSEA. CDR3 coding DNA: TGCAGCGGGACAGGGGGGAGGCAAGAGACCCAGTACTTC. Translating it yields CSGTGGRQETQYF.

This clonotype has ten or more counts. The gene calls are TRBV12-3 or TRBV12-4 and TRBJ2-7; D gene uncertain. The CDR3 is made up of 12 amino acids. Trimming cost V 2 bases and J 3 bases, with 5 bases left between them. The CDR3 sequence: CASSLTRYEQYF. As DNA, the CDR3 is TGTGCCAGCAGTTTAACGCGCTACGAGCAGTACTTC.

This clonotype was observed many times. The chain combines TRBV20-1 with TRBJ2-3, with TRBD1 matching 8 bases. The ends lost 5 bases at V and 2 bases at J; junction bases unmatched: 9. The germline V gene encodes CDR1 DFQATT and CDR2 SNEGSKA (reference sequence). This CDR3 is 15 amino acids long. DNA of the CDR3: TGCAGTGCTCCCCTGAGGACAGGGTCCACAGATACGCAGTATTTT. Translating it yields CSAPLRTGSTDTQYF.

This chain links TRBV15 with TRBJ2-5; no firm D call. Germline V lookup: CDR1 LNHNV, CDR2 YYDKDF (reference sequence). This CDR3 is 16 amino acids long. Between the trimmed V and J ends, which lost 3 bases and 1 base, there was a span of 15 bases. The CDR3 protein is CATSSHDPTGQETQYF. CDR3 DNA sequence: TGTGCCACCAGCAGCCACGACCCGACCGGCCAAGAGACCCAGTACTTC.

This clonotype was recorded at least ten times. The chain carries TRBV7-2 and TRBJ2-7, with 7 bases identical to TRBD1. In germline, CDR1 is SGHTA, CDR2 FQGNSA. The CDR3 loop spans 16 amino acids. Unmatched junction bases numbered 10, after V lost 5 bases and J lost 0 bases. In DNA form, the CDR3 reads TGTGCCAGCAGCCCTGCCACCGGGACAGCCTCCTACGAGCAGTACTTC. It translates to CASSPATGTASYEQYF.

At least ten counts were recorded for this clonotype. The chain joins TRBV29-1 to TRBJ2-3, with D perhaps TRBD2 (8 bases). CDR1 is SQVTM and CDR2 is ANQGSEA in the germline V gene. The CDR3 has 18 residues. The V end lost 5 bases, the J end lost 2 bases, and 26 bases lay between the germline ends. CDR3 amino acids: CSVWADRRVAGNTDTQYF. The CDR3 region has the DNA TGCAGCGTTTGGGCGGACAGGAGGGTAGCGGGGAACACAGATACGCAGTATTTT.

A remark on this clonotype: In this CDR3 the conserved last residue, phenylalanine or tryptophan, is missing, so a read error is likely. This chain links TRBV11-2 with TRBJ2-2; 16 bases fit TRBD2. Trimming at V came to 4 bases and at J to 6 bases, leaving 8 bases not matched to a gene. Germline V gives CDR1 SGHAT, CDR2 FQNNGV. This CDR3 region has 18 residues. CDR3 protein: CASSYLGLAGGPAGELFS. The CDR3 DNA sequence: TGTGCCAGCAGCTATTTGGGACTAGCGGGAGGGCCCGCCGGGGAGCTGTTTTCT.

This clonotype was found many times. The V call is TRBV28, the J call TRBJ2-5; the match to TRBD1 covers 10 bases. Germline V lookup: CDR1 MDHEN, CDR2 SYDVKM. The ends lost 5 bases at V and 5 bases at J; junction bases unmatched: 14. This CDR3 is built from 17 residues. The CDR3 sequence is CASSPMTGGASRETQYF. CDR3 bases: TGTGCCAGCAGTCCGATGACAGGGGGCGCGTCTCGCGAGACCCAGTACTTC.

This clonotype was recorded many times. The chain joins TRBV6-1 to TRBJ2-1; D remains unclear. Germline V gene data show CDR1 as MNHNS and CDR2 as SASEGT. This CDR3 region has 15 residues. The V gene lost 8 bases and the J gene lost 7 bases, with 21 bases spanning the gap. CDR3 sequence reads: CASFKSPILGNEQFF. The CDR3 DNA follows: TGTGCCAGCTTTAAGAGCCCCATCCTTGGAAATGAGCAGTTCTTC.

The chain joins TRBV12-3 or TRBV12-4 to TRBJ2-1, with D uncertain. There are 10 residues in the CDR3. The V gene lost 8 bases and the J gene lost 6 bases, with 5 bases spanning the gap. In DNA, the CDR3 is TGTGCCAGCGGCAGCAATGAGCAGTTCTTC. Protein: CASGSNEQFF.

At least ten counts were recorded for this clonotype. The V call is TRBV10-3, the J call TRBJ2-5; D gene uncertain. Germline V gene sequence: CDR1 ENHRY, CDR2 SYGVKD. The ends were cut back, 2 bases at V and 2 bases at J, with 6 bases in the middle. This CDR3 has 13 residues. Written as DNA, the CDR3 is TGTGCCATCAGTGAGCGGTTACAAGAGACCCAGTACTTC. It specifies CAISERLQETQYF.

V is TRBV14 and J is TRBJ2-3; 13 nucleotides match TRBD2. The CDR3 extends over 17 amino acids. V lost 5 bases, J lost 2 bases, and 7 bases stayed unmatched. In germline, CDR1 is SGHDN, CDR2 FVKESK. The CDR3 region has the DNA TGTGCCAGCAGCTCGGGACTAGCGGGACCTACCACAGATACGCAGTATTTT. This codes for CASSSGLAGPTTDTQYF.

This clonotype was detected many times. This chain's CDR3 is CASSLTTVATDTQYF. DNA of the CDR3: TGTGCCAGCAGCTTAACGACGGTCGCCACAGATACGCAGTATTTT. The chain combines TRBV7-3 with TRBJ2-3; no clear D gene. Trimming removed 0 bases from V and 2 bases from J, with 9 bases in between. The CDR3 extends over 15 amino acids. In germline, CDR1 is SGHTA, CDR2 FQGTGA.

At least ten counts were recorded for this clonotype. The chain links TRBV7-2 to TRBJ2-7, with TRBD2 matching 7 bases. The V gene's germline CDR1 is SGHTA and CDR2 FQGNSA. The trim removed 1 base at V and 1 base at J, leaving 7 bases unmatched. This CDR3 has 16 residues. The chain's CDR3 is CASSLGDLAVSYEQYF. In DNA, the CDR3 is TGTGCCAGCAGCTTAGGAGACCTAGCGGTTTCCTACGAGCAGTACTTC.

The chain employs TRBV18 and TRBJ2-6; 7 bases agree with TRBD1. This CDR3 is built from 18 residues. After removal of 1 base from V and 0 bases from J, the junction contained 6 bases not matched to a gene. Per germline, CDR1 KGHSH and CDR2 LQKENI. This chain's CDR3 is CASSPQGASISGANVLTF. In DNA, the CDR3 is TGTGCCAGCTCACCACAGGGGGCGAGTATCTCTGGGGCCAACGTCCTGACTTTC.

In its sample, this clonotype was seen a few times. The chain couples TRBV12-3 or TRBV12-4 to TRBJ2-3, with D hard to call. The ends were cut back, 3 bases at V and 0 bases at J, with 7 bases in the middle. This CDR3 is built from 14 residues. The CDR3 nucleotides are TGTGCCAGCAGTTTCGTTCCTAGCACAGATACGCAGTATTTT. Translation: CASSFVPSTDTQYF.

This clonotype was picked up many times. The J gene is TRBJ2-3, the V gene TRBV5-1; 16 bases are a match to TRBD2. The CDR3 covers 19 residues. Germline CDR1 reads SGHRS; CDR2 reads YFSETQ. After removal of 2 bases from V and 6 bases from J, the junction contained 12 bases not matched to a gene. Written as DNA, the CDR3 is TGCGCCAGCAGCTTCGAGTCAATGGGACTAGCGGGGGGGCCGGATACGCAGTATTTT. This encodes CASSFESMGLAGGPDTQYF.

The chain combines TRBV7-2 with TRBJ1-1, with TRBD1 matching 8 bases. Germline V gene sequence: CDR1 SGHTA, CDR2 FQGNSA. V was pared by 5 bases and J by 7 bases, with 12 bases of the junction left unmatched. The CDR3 consists of 15 residues. The CDR3 loop reads CASSLQTGAWDEAFF. Here the CDR3 DNA reads TGTGCCAGCAGCCTCCAGACAGGGGCTTGGGATGAAGCTTTCTTT.

In regard to this clonotype: A read error is possible here, since a much larger clone lies one base away. The chain joins TRBV3-1 to TRBJ1-2; D is undetermined. This CDR3 comprises 15 residues. In germline, CDR1 is LGHDT, CDR2 YNNKEL (reference sequence). V was clipped by 1 base and J by 3 bases, with 12 bases between them. DNA of the CDR3: TGTGCCAGCAGCCAAGCCGGCGGCAAGTACTATGGCTACACCTTC. This encodes CASSQAGGKYYGYTF.